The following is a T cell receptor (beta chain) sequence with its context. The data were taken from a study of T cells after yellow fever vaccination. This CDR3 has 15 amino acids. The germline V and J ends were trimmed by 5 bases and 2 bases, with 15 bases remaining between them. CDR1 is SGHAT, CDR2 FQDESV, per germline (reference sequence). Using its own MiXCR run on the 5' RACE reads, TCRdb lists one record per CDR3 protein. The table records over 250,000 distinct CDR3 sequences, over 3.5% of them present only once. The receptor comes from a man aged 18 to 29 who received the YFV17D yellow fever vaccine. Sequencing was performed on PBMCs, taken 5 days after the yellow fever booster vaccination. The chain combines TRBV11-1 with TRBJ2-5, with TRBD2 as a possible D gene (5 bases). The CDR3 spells CASSRLPGLQETQYF. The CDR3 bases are TGTGCCAGCAGCCGACTCCCCGGACTTCAAGAGACCCAGTACTTC.